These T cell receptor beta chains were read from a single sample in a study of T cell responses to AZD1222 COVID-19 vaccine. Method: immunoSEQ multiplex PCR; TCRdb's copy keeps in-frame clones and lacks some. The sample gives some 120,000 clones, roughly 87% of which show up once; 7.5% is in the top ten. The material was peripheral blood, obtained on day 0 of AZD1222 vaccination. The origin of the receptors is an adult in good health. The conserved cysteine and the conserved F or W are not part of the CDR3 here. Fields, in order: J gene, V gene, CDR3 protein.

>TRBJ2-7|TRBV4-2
ASSQGSRTSGYEQY
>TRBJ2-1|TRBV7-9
ASSYDRAPHNEQF
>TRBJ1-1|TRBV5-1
ASSFYRAQNTEAF
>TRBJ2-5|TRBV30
AWSVQGETQY
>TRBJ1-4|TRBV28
ASREAGTTNEKLF
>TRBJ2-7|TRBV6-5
ASRVAGAYEQY
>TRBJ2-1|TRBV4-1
ASSQVTSGGALGQF
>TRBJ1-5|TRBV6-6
ASRTTGGHQPQH
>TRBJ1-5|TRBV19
ASSARNPGQGGQPQH
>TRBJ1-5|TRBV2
ASSEALGIQPQH
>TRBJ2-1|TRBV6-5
ASSNRQGGFNEQF
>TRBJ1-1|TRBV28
ASSLQGKYSEAF
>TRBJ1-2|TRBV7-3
ASSLDTRDGYT
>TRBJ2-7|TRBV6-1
ASSEGAGTGFDEQY
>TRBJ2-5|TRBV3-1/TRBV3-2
ASSRDRVSETQY
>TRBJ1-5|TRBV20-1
SASRRGKVQPQH
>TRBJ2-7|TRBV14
ASSQQLAATYEQY
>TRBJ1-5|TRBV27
ASRPDFYQPQH
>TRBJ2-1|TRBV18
ASSPVGTMQF
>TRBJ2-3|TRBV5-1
ASSLAAATDTQY
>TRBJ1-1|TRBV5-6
ASSPRDRNTEAF
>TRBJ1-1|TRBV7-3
ASSPQGNTEAF
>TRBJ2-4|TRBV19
ASSGGEGAKNIQY
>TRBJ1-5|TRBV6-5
ASRKDSYSNQPQH
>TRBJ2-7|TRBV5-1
ASSWQGPSYEQY
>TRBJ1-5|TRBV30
AWSSGGNQPQH
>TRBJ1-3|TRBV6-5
ASSYPGQNSPHTIY
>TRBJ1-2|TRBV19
ASNPSRDRGGYGYT
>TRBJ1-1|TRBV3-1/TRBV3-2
ASSQSFRKHTEAF
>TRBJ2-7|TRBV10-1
ASSESAAQKGSYEQY
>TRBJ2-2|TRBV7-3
ASSFGGQGATGELF
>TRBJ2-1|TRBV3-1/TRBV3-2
ASSQEGQAYNEQF
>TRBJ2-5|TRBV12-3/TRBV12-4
ASSLDLAETQY
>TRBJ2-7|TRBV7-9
ASSRGHGLEFSYEQY
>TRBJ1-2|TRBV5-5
ASSPAGLGYT
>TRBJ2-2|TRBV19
ASSIFASDTGELF
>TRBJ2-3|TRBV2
ASRPASATQY
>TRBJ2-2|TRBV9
ASRRGNTGELF
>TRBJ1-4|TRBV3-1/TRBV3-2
ASSFGTYNEKLF
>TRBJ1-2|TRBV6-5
ASRGRGRNYGYT
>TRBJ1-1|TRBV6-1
ASSESFRVNSEAF
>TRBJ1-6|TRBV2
ASSVTGAQNSPLH
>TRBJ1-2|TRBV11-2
ASSLGGQGYGYT
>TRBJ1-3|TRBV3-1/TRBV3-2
ASSQLHRGGGNTIY
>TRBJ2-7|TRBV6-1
ASSDDRAFSYEQY
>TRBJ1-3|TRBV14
ASSQITAGSGNTIY
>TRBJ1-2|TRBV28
ASSLGTTWSYT
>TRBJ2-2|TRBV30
AWSGTGTGELF
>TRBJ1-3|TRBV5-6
ASSFKPEGNTIY
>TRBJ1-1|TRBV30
AWTAGIAF
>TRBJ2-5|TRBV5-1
ARRLRNSPHETQY
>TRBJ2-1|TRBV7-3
ASSLLAGVPGEQF
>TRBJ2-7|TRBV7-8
ASSLAPAGGYEQY
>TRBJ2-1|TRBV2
ASSLAGDRTANEQF
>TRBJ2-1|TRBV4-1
ASSQEGLAGKNEQF
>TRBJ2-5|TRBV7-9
ASSPNQETQY
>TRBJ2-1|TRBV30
AWSVQGGNEQF